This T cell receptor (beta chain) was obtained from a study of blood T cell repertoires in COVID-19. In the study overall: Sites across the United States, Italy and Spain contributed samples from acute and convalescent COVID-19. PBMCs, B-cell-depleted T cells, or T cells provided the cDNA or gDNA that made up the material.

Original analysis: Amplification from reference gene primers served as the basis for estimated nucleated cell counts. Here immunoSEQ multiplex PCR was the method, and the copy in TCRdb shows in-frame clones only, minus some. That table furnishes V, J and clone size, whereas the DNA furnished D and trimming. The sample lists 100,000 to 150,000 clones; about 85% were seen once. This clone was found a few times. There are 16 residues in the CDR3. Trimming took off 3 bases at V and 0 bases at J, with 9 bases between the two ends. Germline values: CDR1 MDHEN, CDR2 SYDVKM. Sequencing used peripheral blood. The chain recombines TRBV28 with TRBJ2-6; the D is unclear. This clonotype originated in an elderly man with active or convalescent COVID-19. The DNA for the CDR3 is TGTGCCAGCAGTTTTGGTGAGTACTCTGGGGCCAACGTCCTGACTTTC. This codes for CASSFGEYSGANVLTF.